This entry lists 16 T cell receptor beta chains sequenced from one sample in a study of T-cell reconstitution after alpha-beta-depleted transplantation in children. Construction of the TCRbeta library involved unique molecular identifiers. TCRdb re-called the PCR reads through MiXCR, storing one row per CDR3 protein. The sample holds some 830,000 distinct CDR3 sequences, approximately 15% seen once. Sequences were derived from PBMCs, mostly from graft donor cells, sampled 360 days after TCRalphabeta/CD19-depleted stem cell transplant. The receptors come from a male patient between 5 and 17 years old who had a stem cell transplant for acute lymphoblastic leukemia, so the T cells may come from the graft donor.

This clonotype was observed a few times. The genes are TRBV5-5 and TRBJ2-1; 7 nucleotides align to TRBD2. CDR1 is SGHKS, CDR2 YYEKEE, per germline (reference sequence). The junction had 5 bases not matched to a gene; V was cut back by 2 bases and J by 3 bases. CDR3 length: 15 residues. The CDR3 DNA is TGTGCCAGCAGCTTTCTAGCGGACCTCTACAATGAGCAGTTCTTC. Translated, it gives CASSFLADLYNEQFF. The full variable domain, with the rest looked up from reference TRBV5-5 and TRBJ2-1, is DAGVTQSPTHLIKTRGQQVTLRCSPISGHKSVSWYQQVLGQGPQFIFQYYEKEERGRGNFPDRFSARQFPNYSSELNVNALLLGDSALYLCASSFLADLYNEQFFGPGTRLTVL.

This chain joins TRBV9 and TRBJ2-1, with 10 bases aligning to TRBD2. CDR1 SGDLS and CDR2 YYNGEE come from the germline V gene. The CDR3 is 16 amino acids. The junction had 6 bases not matched to a gene; V was cut back by 1 base and J by 5 bases. In nucleotides, the CDR3 is TGTGCCAGCAGCGTACTTAGCGGGAGGATCGACAATGAGCAGTTCTTC. This translates into CASSVLSGRIDNEQFF.

This clonotype was detected many times. The chain links TRBV20-1 to TRBJ1-2; D is ambiguous. The ends were cut back, 0 bases at V and 0 bases at J, with 5 bases in the middle. The CDR3 is 13 residues long. The V gene's germline CDR1 is DFQATT and CDR2 SNEGSKA (reference sequence). The CDR3: CSARDLANYGYTF. DNA for the CDR3: TGCAGTGCTAGAGATTTGGCTAACTATGGCTACACCTTC.

This clonotype was detected a few times. The chain couples TRBV28 to TRBJ2-7; D possibly uses TRBD1 or TRBD2 (5 bases each). The CDR3 runs 13 residues. Germline V gene lookup returns CDR1 MDHEN and CDR2 SYDVKM. This CDR3 reads CATGDQRSYEQYF. DNA of the CDR3: TGTGCGACCGGGGACCAACGCTCCTACGAGCAGTACTTC.

This clonotype has a count of ten or more. The chain is built from TRBV12-3 or TRBV12-4 and TRBJ2-7, with 9 bases fitting TRBD2. V dropped 7 bases and J dropped 7; count of bases not matched to a gene: 5. The CDR3 extends over 12 amino acids. The chain's CDR3 is CASTALAGEQYF. In DNA form, the CDR3 reads TGTGCCAGCACCGCCCTAGCGGGAGAGCAGTACTTC.

This clonotype appeared a few times. The chain joins TRBV11-2 to TRBJ2-5, with 7 bases that match TRBD2. Unmatched junction bases numbered 6, after V lost 6 bases and J lost 2 bases. Germline CDR1 reads SGHAT; CDR2 reads FQNNGV. This CDR3 has 14 amino acids. For the CDR3, the DNA is TGTGCCAGCAGGGACGGGACTATACAAGAGACCCAGTACTTC. Protein: CASRDGTIQETQYF. The full variable domain, rest sourced from reference TRBV11-2 and TRBJ2-5, is EAGVAQSPRYKIIEKRQSVAFWCNPISGHATLYWYQQILGQGPKLLIQFQNNGVVDDSQLPKDRFSAERLKGVDSTLKIQPAKLEDSAVYLCASRDGTIQETQYFGPGTRLLVL.

The chain joins TRBV5-6 to TRBJ2-3; D remains ambiguous. This CDR3 spans 12 amino acids. Germline V gene lookup returns CDR1 SGHDT and CDR2 YYEEEE. The ends were cut back, 0 bases at V and 7 bases at J, with 6 bases in the middle. In DNA, the CDR3 is TGTGCCAGCAGCTTGGCGGCCTATACGCAGTATTTT. This encodes CASSLAAYTQYF.

Note on this clonotype: This may be a read error: a much more frequent sequence differs by one nucleotide. The chain carries TRBV12-3 or TRBV12-4 and TRBJ2-7, with D tentatively TRBD2 (6 bases). This CDR3 has 13 amino acids. V was clipped by 8 bases and J by 9 bases, with 20 bases between them. The CDR3 bases are TGTGCCAGCGGTTCAAGCGGGTTTGCGGGGCAGTACTTC. Translation gives CASGSSGFAGQYF.

The chain employs TRBV6-1 and TRBJ2-4; 13 bases line up with TRBD2. The CDR3 runs 14 residues. Per germline, CDR1 MNHNS and CDR2 SASEGT. The trim removed 6 bases at V and 9 bases at J, leaving 5 bases unmatched. The CDR3: CASSAGTSGAIQYF. In DNA, the CDR3 is TGTGCCAGCAGCGCCGGGACTAGCGGGGCCATTCAGTACTTC.

This clonotype was seen a handful of times. The chain couples TRBV29-1 to TRBJ2-3, with unresolved D. The CDR3 is made up of 12 amino acids. The ends were cut back, 4 bases at V and 3 bases at J, with 8 bases in the middle. CDR1 and CDR2 (germline): SQVTM, ANQGSEA. The CDR3 coding sequence is TGCAGCGTTGGGGCACGAACAGATACGCAGTATTTT. Translated, it gives CSVGARTDTQYF.

Only a few counts were recorded for this clonotype. V and J are TRBV12-3 or TRBV12-4 and TRBJ2-6, with TRBD1 matching over 9 bases. This CDR3 contains 17 residues. J was trimmed by 0 bases and V by 3 bases; bases with no gene match: 3. The CDR3, as DNA: TGTGCCAGCAGTTTGGGACAGGGATCCTCTGGGGCCAACGTCCTGACTTTC. Protein: CASSLGQGSSGANVLTF.

V and J are TRBV27 and TRBJ2-4; a weak D match, TRBD1 (5 bases). The V gene's germline CDR1 is MNHEY and CDR2 SMNVEV (reference sequence). The V end lost 5 bases, the J end lost 7 bases, and 18 bases lay between the germline ends. This CDR3 is 15 amino acids long. The CDR3 spells CASSPRRVLFNIQYF. CDR3 DNA: TGTGCCAGCAGTCCCCGCAGGGTGTTGTTTAACATTCAGTACTTC.

This clonotype has just a few counts. The CDR3: CASSEGWSSYEQYF. The CDR3 DNA sequence: TGTGCCAGCAGCGAGGGCTGGAGTTCCTACGAGCAGTACTTC. The V and J genes are TRBV2 and TRBJ2-7; D possibly corresponds to TRBD2 (5 bases). There are 14 residues in the CDR3. Germline loops: CDR1 SNHLY, CDR2 FYNNEI. V was cut by 6 bases and J by 1 base, with 13 bases left in between. Drawing the rest from reference TRBV2 and TRBJ2-7, the complete variable domain is EPEVTQTPSHQVTQMGQEVILRCVPISNHLYFYWYRQILGQKVEFLVSFYNNEISEKSEIFDDQFSVERPDGSNFTLKIRSTKLEDSAMYFCASSEGWSSYEQYFGPGTRLTVT.

This clonotype was counted between two and nine times. The chain combines TRBV7-9 with TRBJ2-7; 12 bases are a match to TRBD1. CDR1 is SEHNR and CDR2 is FQNEAQ in the germline V gene (reference sequence). Unmatched junction bases numbered 5, after V lost 2 bases and J lost 6 bases. The CDR3 has 15 residues. The CDR3 nucleotides are TGTGCCAGCAGCTTACGGGGACAGGGGGCACGCGAGCAGTACTTC. Translation: CASSLRGQGAREQYF.

This clonotype was seen many times. The chain couples TRBV7-9 to TRBJ2-7; tentatively, D is TRBD2 (5 bases). CDR3 length: 18 amino acids. With 1 base removed from V and 2 bases from J, the gap between germline ends came to 21 bases. Germline CDR1 SEHNR, CDR2 FQNEAQ (reference sequence). The chain's CDR3 is CASSLVGPGGGRTYEQYF. DNA of the CDR3: TGTGCCAGCAGCTTAGTGGGCCCAGGCGGAGGAAGGACCTACGAGCAGTACTTC.

There are a few counts of this clonotype. The chain uses TRBV11-2 and TRBJ1-5; TRBD1 is a possible D gene (5 bases). The length of the CDR3 is 18 residues. V was clipped by 2 bases and J by 1 base, with 18 bases between them. The germline V gene encodes CDR1 SGHAT and CDR2 FQNNGV. The DNA of the CDR3 is TGTGCCAGCAGCTTAAATTTTTTTTCGGCAGGGAGCAATCAGCCCCAGCATTTT. Translation: CASSLNFFSAGSNQPQHF.